This T cell receptor beta chain was recovered during a study of T cells after yellow fever vaccination. Trimming took 5 bases from V and 2 from J, leaving 9 bases between them. This CDR3 comprises 12 residues. The germline V gene encodes CDR1 DFQATT and CDR2 SNEGSKA (reference sequence). On this clonotype itself: Its antigen remains unknown.

Study-wide results and limits: Most primary-vaccination clones recurred post-booster (around 95% CD4, 88% CD8). Contamination by abundant bulk-population clonotypes could be present in FACS-sorted repertoires.

One entry per CDR3 protein results from TCRdb running MiXCR on the 5' RACE reads. This sample has about 240,000 distinct CDR3 sequences; 6.5% to 8.5% occur once, and the top ten carry about 0.85%. Material: CD4+ T cells sorted from PBMCs, obtained 15 days after the yellow fever booster vaccination. The source of this sequence is a man aged 25 to 45 who received the YFV17D yellow fever vaccine. V gene TRBV20-1 combines with J gene TRBJ2-5; no definite D call. CDR3 sequence reads: CSASDIQETQYF. The CDR3 DNA is TGCAGTGCTTCTGACATACAAGAGACCCAGTACTTC.